These 14 T cell receptor beta chains were sequenced from one sample in a study of tissue T cells after allogeneic stem cell transplantation. Data came from immunoSEQ multiplex PCR; TCRdb stores just in-frame clones and leaves some out. This sample has 20,000 to 25,000 clones, with approximately 72% found just once. The sample taken for sequencing was spleen. Receptor source: a female BALB/c mouse in good health. Mice of this strain are of MHC haplotype H2-d.

Points on this clone: The genes are named according to mouse. CDR3 sequence: CASSHDRFSGNTLYF. Partial CDR3 DNA: TGTGCCAGCAGCCATGACAGGTTTTCTGGAAATACGCTCTAT. This chain links TRBV2 with TRBJ1-3, with D possibly matching TRBD1 (6 bases). The read ends 1 residue early relative to the CDR3; the germline J gene fills the gap. Germline CDR1 LGHNA, CDR2 YSYQKL. CDR3 length: 15 amino acids. The V end lost 3 bases, the J end lost 0 bases, and 9 bases lay between the germline ends.

This clone was counted between two and nine times. Mouse gene names apply. The CDR3 goes on 1 residue after the read ends, and that part is filled in from the germline J gene. The chain recombines TRBV31 with TRBJ1-3; possible D gene TRBD1, 5 bases. CDR3 length: 14 amino acids. Between the trimmed V and J ends, which lost 0 bases and 1 base, there was a span of 7 bases. Germline CDR1 reads GKSSPN; CDR2 reads SITVG. CDR3 DNA (partial): TGTGCCTGGAGTCTCAGACAGTCTGGAAATACGCTCTAT. This gives the protein CAWSLRQSGNTLY. The whole CDR3 protein is CAWSLRQSGNTLYF.

This clone was found a few times. Gene names are mouse gene names. The CDR3 goes on 1 residue after the read ends, and that part is filled in from the germline J gene. The chain has TRBV5 and TRBJ2-7; 8 nucleotides match TRBD2. The J segment lost 6 bases and the V segment lost 1 base, leaving 5 bases of the junction unmatched. The CDR3 is 14 residues long. In germline, CDR1 is LGHNA, CDR2 YNLKQL (reference sequence). CDR3: CASSQVWGEGEQYF. The sequenced part of the CDR3 DNA is TGTGCCAGCAGCCAAGTCTGGGGGGAGGGTGAACAGTAC.

About this clone itself: These gene names are mouse names. The read gets to within 1 residue of the CDR3 end, and the germline J gene fills in the rest. The chain is built from TRBV13-3 and TRBJ1-4; the D gene is possibly TRBD1 (6 bases). Trimming took off 2 bases at V and 1 base at J, with 6 bases between the two ends. Germline assignment: CDR1 NNHDY and CDR2 SYVADS. This CDR3 contains 14 residues. CDR3 amino acids: CASSEQGSNERLFF. The covered CDR3 bases are TGTGCCAGCAGTGAACAGGGTTCCAACGAAAGATTATTT.

About this clone: The gene symbols are mouse symbols. The read terminates 1 residue ahead of where the CDR3 ends, so the germline J gene completes it. The identical CDR3 is also encoded by other nucleotide sequences in the sample. The J gene is TRBJ2-4, the V gene TRBV13-2; TRBD2 aligns across 12 bases. The CDR3 spans 15 residues. The germline V gene has CDR1 NNHNN and CDR2 SYGAGS (reference sequence). J lost 0 bases, V lost 5 bases, and 1 base had no gene match. Incomplete CDR3 DNA: TGTGCCAGCGGGGACTGGGGGGGAAGTCAAAACACCTTGTAC. It translates to CASGDWGGSQNTLY. The whole CDR3 protein is CASGDWGGSQNTLYF.

Remarks on this clone: Gene and germline names: mouse. The CDR3 end is not reached by the read, which stops 1 residue before it; the germline J gene fills it in. The chain joins TRBV12-2 to TRBJ2-3, with D uncertain. The length of the CDR3 is 12 residues. Germline CDR1 is SGHLS and CDR2 is HYDKME. With 1 base removed from V and 4 bases from J, the gap between germline ends came to 5 bases. CDR3 DNA (partial): TGTGCCAGCTCTCTGCAGTCAGAAACGCTGTAT. Amino acid sequence: CASSLQSETLY. The CDR3 reads in full as CASSLQSETLYF.

A remark on this clone: Mouse germline and gene names are used. The CDR3 end falls 1 residue outside the read, so it is completed with the germline J gene. The chain is built from TRBV14 and TRBJ2-3; D unresolved. The V gene lost 2 bases and the J gene lost 2 bases, with 3 bases spanning the gap. Germline V gene lookup returns CDR1 SGHDT and CDR2 FRDEAV. The CDR3 has 12 amino acids. CDR3 DNA, as far as it was read: TGTGCCAGCAGTTTACTTGCAGAAACGCTGTAT. Translating gives CASSLLAETLY. The whole CDR3 reads CASSLLAETLYF.

Details on this clone: Gene names are the mouse ones. The CDR3 is cut off 1 residue early in the read; its end comes from the germline J gene. The chain recombines TRBV17 with TRBJ2-5; the D is unclear. Trimming removed 0 bases from V and 6 bases from J, with 7 bases in between. The CDR3 contains 13 residues. Germline assignment: CDR1 MNHDT and CDR2 YYDKIL. The covered CDR3 bases are TGTGCTAGCAGTAGAGACTCCAGGGACACCCAGTAC. Amino acids: CASSRDSRDTQY. The entire CDR3 sequence reads CASSRDSRDTQYF.

As concerns this clone: Gene and germline names: mouse. The read ends 1 residue early relative to the CDR3; the germline J gene fills the gap. V gene TRBV13-1 combines with J gene TRBJ1-1; D is possibly TRBD1 (6 bases). V lost 1 base and J 4 bases, leaving 8 bases between the germline ends. The CDR3 is made up of 13 amino acids. Germline CDR1 NSHNY, CDR2 SYGAGN. This chain's CDR3 is CASSDRGGTEVFF. CDR3 DNA (partial): TGTGCCAGCAGTGATAGGGGGGGCACAGAAGTCTTC.

For this clone: Gene names denote mouse genes. With the read ending 1 residue before the CDR3 end, the germline J gene is used to fill in that end. The chain couples TRBV4 to TRBJ1-6, with TRBD1 matching 11 bases. TRBJ1-6 is an ORF, with its function uncertain. The V gene end was trimmed by 3 bases and the J gene end by 6 bases; junction bases not matched to a gene: 1. This CDR3 contains 15 residues. CDR1 LGHDT and CDR2 YNNKQL come from the germline V gene (reference sequence). The sequenced CDR3 bases are TGTGCCAGCAGCTACGGGACAGGGGGTAATTCGCCCCTCTAC. It specifies CASSYGTGGNSPLY. The full CDR3 protein is CASSYGTGGNSPLYF.

Notes on this clone: This may arise from a read error, as a much more abundant clone is one base away. Mouse gene names and germline throughout. The sequenced fragment ends 1 residue before the CDR3 boundary, so the rest is inferred from the germline J gene. The same CDR3 can be traced to other DNA sequences in this sample. This sequence joins TRBV4 and TRBJ2-7; 9 bases are a match to TRBD2. The CDR3 length is 13 residues. The V segment lost 5 bases and the J segment 4 bases; nucleotides outside the gene matches: 3. Germline V gene lookup returns CDR1 LGHDT and CDR2 YNNKQL (reference sequence). CDR3 loop: CASSPGTGYEQYF. The CDR3 bases that were read are TGTGCCAGCAGCCCCGGGACTGGGTATGAACAGTAC.

On this clone itself: Gene labels here are mouse ones. CDR3 in amino acids: CASGDRTGVVFF. The sequenced CDR3 bases are TGTGCCAGCGGTGATAGGACAGGGGTAGTCTTC. The chain joins TRBV13-2 to TRBJ1-1; TRBD1 matches 9 bases. Read coverage stops 1 residue before the CDR3 terminus; the germline J gene supplies the remainder. CDR1 is NNHNN and CDR2 is SYGAGS in the germline V gene (reference sequence). With 1 base clipped from V and 10 bases from J, the junction kept 2 bases outside the gene matches. CDR3 length: 12 residues.

As to this clone: Germline and genes: mouse. The read ends 1 residue shy of where the CDR3 ends; the end is completed using the germline J gene. The chain couples TRBV1 to TRBJ2-1, with TRBD2 matching 8 bases. Trimming cost V 0 bases and J 2 bases; bases outside gene matches: 0. This CDR3 region has 15 residues. Looked up from germline, CDR1 is NSQYPW and CDR2 is LRSPGD (reference sequence). The CDR3 here is CTCSADWGDYAEQFF. CDR3 bases read: TGCACCTGCAGTGCAGACTGGGGGGACTATGCTGAGCAGTTC.

A few counts support this clone. The genes and germline here are from mouse. The read is 1 residue too short to cover the CDR3 end, so that end is filled in from the germline J gene. This chain connects TRBV13-2 to TRBJ2-1; 10 bases line up with TRBD2. This CDR3 has 14 amino acids. Germline CDR1 reads NNHNN; CDR2 reads SYGAGS (reference sequence). Trimming removed 5 bases from V and 5 bases from J; junction bases left unmatched: 4. CDR3 DNA (partial): TGTGCCAGCGGGACTGGGGGGTTGGATGCTGAGCAGTTC. This encodes CASGTGGLDAEQF. The full CDR3 is CASGTGGLDAEQFF.